This TCR beta chain was sequenced for a study of shared clonotypes between healthy human individuals. Study context: Per donor, three plates held CD4 naive cells, three held CD4 memory, two held CD8 naive and one held CD8 memory. Whole-study findings and limits: Tissue TCR repertoires likely differ from these blood-only repertoires.

Regarding this clone: Its antigen is still unknown. Other nucleotide sequences in the sample specify the same CDR3.

The CDR3 contains 15 residues. Germline assignment: CDR1 SGDLS and CDR2 YYNGEE. V was clipped by 3 bases and J by 0 bases; unmatched bases: 2. The assay was carried out at the deep level. Only in-frame clones appear in the TCRdb table, and some are missing; sequencing was by immunoSEQ multiplex PCR. The profile shows over a million clones, roughly 96% of them singletons. The receptor was derived from a young man in good health. J is TRBJ2-1 and V is TRBV9; 8 nucleotides agree with TRBD1. Sequencing input: naive CD4+ T cells sorted from blood. The subset denotes: CD45RA+ positively selected. The chain's CDR3 is CASSETGDSYNEQFF. CDR3 sequence (DNA): TGTGCCAGCAGCGAGACAGGGGACTCCTACAATGAGCAGTTCTTC.